These T cell receptor beta chains were read from a single sample in a study of cytomegalovirus exposure and HLA in healthy donors. Sequenced by immunoSEQ multiplex PCR; TCRdb stores in-frame clones only, minus some. Altogether hundreds of thousands of clones are present, about 80% being singletons, with the ten largest covering 0.55% to 0.7%. Material: PBMCs. The source of these receptors is a woman in her 40s in good health and CMV-seronegative. Each CDR3 is given with its conserved first and last residue. The D gene is left open where the match is weak. Rows give clone size only sometimes, using once, few, many, or a class for an expanded clone.

J: TRBJ2-3
V: TRBV15
D: TRBD2
size: .
DNA: TGTGCCACCAGCAGAGATCTGGCTAGCGGTCCCTTCGATACGCAGTATTTT
CDR3: CATSRDLASGPFDTQYF

J: TRBJ2-7
V: TRBV28
D: TRBD1
size: once
DNA: TGTGCCAGCAGTGAAACAGGGGGGTTTGTTTACGAGCAGTACTTC
CDR3: CASSETGGFVYEQYF

J: TRBJ1-2
V: TRBV19
D: TRBD1
size: once
DNA: TGTGCCAGTAACGCGGAGACCGGGGACAGGACTTTTTCCTATGGCTACACCTTC
CDR3: CASNAETGDRTFSYGYTF

J: TRBJ1-6
V: TRBV28
D: .
size: few
DNA: TGTGCCAGCAACCGTCCGGGGACTTTAAATTCACCCCTCCACTTT
CDR3: CASNRPGTLNSPLHF

J: TRBJ2-1
V: TRBV30
D: .
size: .
DNA: TGTGCCTTCAAAGGGGGGGGTCAAGGCAATGAGCAGTTCTTC
CDR3: CAFKGGGQGNEQFF

J: TRBJ2-7
V: TRBV30
D: TRBD2
size: .
DNA: TGTGCCTGGAGTGTCGGGGGGACTTCCTACGAGCAGTACTTC
CDR3: CAWSVGGTSYEQYF

J: TRBJ1-1
V: TRBV28
D: TRBD1
size: .
DNA: TGTGCCAGCAGTGCCTCGACAGGGTGGGAAGCTTTCTTT
CDR3: CASSASTGWEAFF

J: TRBJ1-2
V: TRBV19
D: TRBD1
size: .
DNA: TGTGCCAGTAGTGGCATACGCCAGGGACAGACAATGGGCGGCTACACCTTC
CDR3: CASSGIRQGQTMGGYTF

J: TRBJ1-1
V: TRBV18
D: .
size: once
DNA: TGTGCCAGCTCACTTCAGGGTGAGTGGAACACTGAAGCTTTCTTT
CDR3: CASSLQGEWNTEAFF

J: TRBJ2-2
V: TRBV27
D: TRBD2
size: .
DNA: TGTGCCAGCAGTTTATCGGGGCGGGGGACCACCGGGGAGCTGTTTTTT
CDR3: CASSLSGRGTTGELFF

J: TRBJ1-1
V: TRBV7-2
D: TRBD1
size: .
DNA: TGTGCCAGCAGTATCACCAGGGGGTCTCTTGAAGCTTTCTTT
CDR3: CASSITRGSLEAFF

J: TRBJ2-3
V: TRBV19
D: .
size: .
DNA: TGTGCCAGTAGTATCCCCAGGGGCCGCACAGATACGCAGTATTTT
CDR3: CASSIPRGRTDTQYF

J: TRBJ2-3
V: TRBV7-2
D: TRBD1
size: .
DNA: TGTGCCAGCAGCGGAGACAGGGGGAGTCGGGCCACAGATACGCAGTATTTT
CDR3: CASSGDRGSRATDTQYF

J: TRBJ2-1
V: TRBV5-1
D: TRBD2
size: .
DNA: TGCGCCAGCAGCTTGAGGGCTAGCGGTTTCTATGAGCAGTTCTTC
CDR3: CASSLRASGFYEQFF

J: TRBJ1-1
V: TRBV9
D: TRBD1
size: .
DNA: TGTGCCAGCAGCGTAGGGGGACAGATCAACACTGAAGCTTTCTTT
CDR3: CASSVGGQINTEAFF

J: TRBJ2-5
V: TRBV28
D: TRBD2
size: .
DNA: TGTGCCAGCACCTTGACTAGCGGGCGGCAGACCCAGTACTTC
CDR3: CASTLTSGRQTQYF

J: TRBJ1-6
V: TRBV7-2
D: TRBD1
size: .
DNA: TGTGCCAGCAGGGTGGACAGGGCCGATAATTCACCCCTCCACTTT
CDR3: CASRVDRADNSPLHF

J: TRBJ1-5
V: TRBV5-8
D: .
size: .
DNA: TGTGCCAGCAGCTTCCTCAGGGCTCAGCCCCAGCATTTT
CDR3: CASSFLRAQPQHF

J: TRBJ1-1
V: TRBV25-1
D: .
size: .
DNA: TGTGCCAGCAGCTGGGACATGAACACTGAAGCTTTCTTT
CDR3: CASSWDMNTEAFF

J: TRBJ2-3
V: TRBV5-4
D: TRBD2
size: .
DNA: TGTGTCGGGGGGGGACCGAGCACAGATACGCAGTATTTT
CDR3: CVGGGPSTDTQYF

J: TRBJ2-2
V: TRBV27
D: .
size: .
DNA: TGTGCCAGCAGGACAGGGAACACCGGGGAGCTGTTTTTT
CDR3: CASRTGNTGELFF

J: TRBJ2-7
V: TRBV7-8
D: .
size: .
DNA: TGTGCCAGCAGCTACTTCGGCGGCGTCTCCTACGAGCAGTACTTC
CDR3: CASSYFGGVSYEQYF

J: TRBJ1-5
V: TRBV19
D: TRBD1
size: .
DNA: TGTGCCAGTAGGGACAGGGGGTGGCAGCCCCAGCATTTT
CDR3: CASRDRGWQPQHF

J: TRBJ2-3
V: TRBV9
D: .
size: once
DNA: TGTGCCAGCAGCCCCACGAAGGGGGGGCTCCCAGATACGCAGTATTTT
CDR3: CASSPTKGGLPDTQYF

J: TRBJ1-5
V: TRBV2
D: TRBD1
size: .
DNA: TGTGCCAGCATCGTGGACAGGGGGTTCGTTCAGCCCCAGCATTTT
CDR3: CASIVDRGFVQPQHF

J: TRBJ1-4
V: TRBV9
D: .
size: .
DNA: TGTGCCAGCAGCGTGGAGGAGGGCCGGGGTGAAAAACTGTTTTTT
CDR3: CASSVEEGRGEKLFF

J: TRBJ2-1
V: TRBV7-9
D: TRBD2
size: once
DNA: TGTGCCAGCAGCTTGGTACTAGCGGGGGATTTGGAGCAGTTCTTC
CDR3: CASSLVLAGDLEQFF

J: TRBJ1-2
V: TRBV18
D: .
size: .
DNA: TGTGCCAGCTCACCAGAGGGTCGAGGCTACACCTTC
CDR3: CASSPEGRGYTF

J: TRBJ1-2
V: TRBV7-6
D: .
size: .
DNA: TGTGCCAGCAGCTTAGCCGACAGTTCTAACTATGGCTACACCTTC
CDR3: CASSLADSSNYGYTF

J: TRBJ1-1
V: TRBV27
D: TRBD1
size: .
DNA: TGTGCCAGCAGCCAGCCGGGACAGGGGAAACAAGCTTTCTTT
CDR3: CASSQPGQGKQAFF

J: TRBJ2-3
V: TRBV11-2
D: .
size: .
DNA: TGTGCCAGCAGCTTAGGTCGGGGAACAGATACGCAGTATTTT
CDR3: CASSLGRGTDTQYF

J: TRBJ2-3
V: TRBV10-2
D: .
size: .
DNA: TGCGCCAGCAGTGAGGAGCTAGACACAGATACGCAGTATTTT
CDR3: CASSEELDTDTQYF

J: TRBJ2-5
V: TRBV9
D: TRBD2
size: .
DNA: TGTGCCAGCAGCGTCTCTAGCGGGGCGGGAGTTCTGGAGACCCAGTACTTC
CDR3: CASSVSSGAGVLETQYF

J: TRBJ1-1
V: TRBV5-1
D: .
size: .
DNA: TGCGCCAGCAGCTTGAGGGGCGGGGTCACTGAAGCTTTCTTT
CDR3: CASSLRGGVTEAFF

J: TRBJ1-3
V: TRBV30
D: .
size: .
DNA: TGTGCCTGGAGGGAGTCTGGAAACACCATATATTTT
CDR3: CAWRESGNTIYF

J: TRBJ1-5
V: TRBV11-2
D: .
size: .
DNA: TGTGCCAGCAGCTCACAGGGAAATCAGCCCCAGCATTTT
CDR3: CASSSQGNQPQHF

J: TRBJ1-2
V: TRBV6-5
D: .
size: .
DNA: TGTGCCAGCAGTTACTGGGAGGGGCTCAGGGGCGGCTACACCTTC
CDR3: CASSYWEGLRGGYTF

J: TRBJ2-1
V: TRBV2
D: TRBD1
size: .
DNA: TGTGCCGGGGCGGGACAGGGGGCCGATGAGCAGTTCTTC
CDR3: CAGAGQGADEQFF

J: TRBJ1-1
V: TRBV5-8
D: .
size: .
DNA: TGTGCCAGCAGGCCTCGTAGCCCCCGGGGCACTGAAGCTTTCTTT
CDR3: CASRPRSPRGTEAFF

J: TRBJ1-1
V: TRBV19
D: TRBD1
size: .
DNA: TGTGCCAGTACGAAGGGGGCGAACACTGAAGCTTTCTTT
CDR3: CASTKGANTEAFF

J: TRBJ1-2
V: TRBV10-3
D: .
size: once
DNA: TGTGCCATCAGTGATAGAGGTGATGGCTACACCTTC
CDR3: CAISDRGDGYTF

J: TRBJ1-6
V: TRBV5-1
D: .
size: .
DNA: TGCGCCAGCAGCCCCCGGGGGGGCTCCGGGTCACCCCTCCACTTT
CDR3: CASSPRGGSGSPLHF

J: TRBJ1-6
V: TRBV6-5
D: .
size: .
DNA: TGTGCCAGCAGTTCAGGGGCGCGAAATTCACCCCTCCACTTT
CDR3: CASSSGARNSPLHF

J: TRBJ1-5
V: TRBV7-9
D: .
size: .
DNA: TGTGCCAGCAGCTCAGACGGACAGCCTAATCAGCCCCAGCATTTT
CDR3: CASSSDGQPNQPQHF

J: TRBJ2-2
V: TRBV9
D: .
size: .
DNA: TGTGCCAGCAGCGCAAAGCAGTTAAGGGGTACCGGGGAGCTGTTTTTT
CDR3: CASSAKQLRGTGELFF

J: TRBJ2-7
V: TRBV27
D: TRBD1
size: .
DNA: TGTGCCAGCAGTTCATACCTGGTAGGGACAGCCTCCTACGAGCAGTACTTC
CDR3: CASSSYLVGTASYEQYF

J: TRBJ2-1
V: TRBV19
D: TRBD1
size: .
DNA: TGTGCCAGTAGCCTAGGGACAGGGGGCATTGAGCAGTTCTTC
CDR3: CASSLGTGGIEQFF

J: TRBJ1-6
V: TRBV9
D: .
size: .
DNA: TGTGCCAGCAGCGTAGGCGACAGGAATTCACCCCTCCACTTT
CDR3: CASSVGDRNSPLHF

J: TRBJ1-1
V: TRBV7-9
D: .
size: .
DNA: TGTGCCAGCAGCTTAGGGCAGGGCAGCACTGAAGCTTTCTTT
CDR3: CASSLGQGSTEAFF

J: TRBJ2-1
V: TRBV9
D: .
size: .
DNA: TGTGCCAGCAGCGTAACAGGGCTAGACCCGTACAATGAGCAGTTCTTC
CDR3: CASSVTGLDPYNEQFF